This TCR beta chain was identified in a study of shared clonotypes between healthy human individuals. Clones were sequenced by immunoSEQ multiplex PCR, and TCRdb holds only the in-frame ones, with some missing. Of under 1 million clones in the sample, around 96% were seen once. As defined, naive CD8 cells were CD45RO-negative and positively selected for CCR7, with terminally differentiated effector memory CD45RA+ cells excluded. This CDR3 spans 14 amino acids. The germline gives CDR1 MNHNS, CDR2 SASEGT. The ends lost 10 bases at V and 3 bases at J; junction bases unmatched: 3. This sequence originates from a man aged 25 to 45 in good health. The rearrangement joins TRBV6-1 to TRBJ2-3; 14 bases line up with TRBD2. Sequences were obtained from naive CD8+ T cells sorted from blood. The CDR3 DNA follows: TGTGCCACGACTAGCGGGAGGGGGACAGATACGCAGTATTTT. The encoded protein is CATTSGRGTDTQYF.